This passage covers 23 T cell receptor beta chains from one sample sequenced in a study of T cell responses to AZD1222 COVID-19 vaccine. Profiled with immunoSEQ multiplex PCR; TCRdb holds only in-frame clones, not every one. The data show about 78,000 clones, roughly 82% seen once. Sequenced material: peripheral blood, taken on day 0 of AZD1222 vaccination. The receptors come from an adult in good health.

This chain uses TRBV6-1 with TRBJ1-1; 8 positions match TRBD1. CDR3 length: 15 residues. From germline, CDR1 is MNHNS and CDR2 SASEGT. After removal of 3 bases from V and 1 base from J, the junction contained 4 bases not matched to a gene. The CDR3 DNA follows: TGTGCCAGCAGTGATAAGACAGGGGAGAACACTGAAGCTTTCTTT. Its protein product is CASSDKTGENTEAFF.

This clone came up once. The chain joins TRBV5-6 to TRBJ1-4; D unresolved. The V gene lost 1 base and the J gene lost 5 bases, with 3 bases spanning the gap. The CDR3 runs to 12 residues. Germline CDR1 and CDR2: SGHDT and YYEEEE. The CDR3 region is CASSLQNEKLFF. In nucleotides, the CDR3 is TGTGCCAGCAGCTTGCAGAATGAAAAACTGTTTTTT.

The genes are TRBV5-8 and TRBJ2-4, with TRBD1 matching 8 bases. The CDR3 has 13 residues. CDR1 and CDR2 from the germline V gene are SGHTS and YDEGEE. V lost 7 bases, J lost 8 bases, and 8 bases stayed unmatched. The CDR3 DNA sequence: TGTGCCAGCCAGACAGGGGCAATGGACATTCAGTACTTC. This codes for CASQTGAMDIQYF.

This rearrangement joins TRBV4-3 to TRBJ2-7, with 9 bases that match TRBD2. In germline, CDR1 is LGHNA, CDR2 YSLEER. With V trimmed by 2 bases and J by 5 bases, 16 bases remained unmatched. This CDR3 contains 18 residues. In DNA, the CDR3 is TGCGCCAGCAGCCAATACGGGACTAGCCCGGGAGAGTACGACGAGCAGTACTTC. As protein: CASSQYGTSPGEYDEQYF.

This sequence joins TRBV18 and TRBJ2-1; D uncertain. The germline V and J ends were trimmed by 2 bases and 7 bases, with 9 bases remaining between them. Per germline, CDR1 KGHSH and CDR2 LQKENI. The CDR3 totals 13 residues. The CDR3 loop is CASSPVLANEQFF. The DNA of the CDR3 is TGTGCCAGCTCACCAGTACTGGCAAATGAGCAGTTCTTC.

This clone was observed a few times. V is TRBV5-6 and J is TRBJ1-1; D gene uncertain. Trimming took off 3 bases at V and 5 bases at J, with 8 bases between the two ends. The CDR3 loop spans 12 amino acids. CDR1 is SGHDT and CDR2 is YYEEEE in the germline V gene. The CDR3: CASSYRGTEAFF. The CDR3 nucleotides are TGTGCCAGCAGCTATAGAGGGACTGAAGCTTTCTTT.

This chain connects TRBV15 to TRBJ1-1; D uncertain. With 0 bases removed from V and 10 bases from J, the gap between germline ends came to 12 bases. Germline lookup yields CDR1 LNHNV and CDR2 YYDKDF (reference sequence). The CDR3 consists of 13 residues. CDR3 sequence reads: CATSRDRQSPAFF. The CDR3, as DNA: TGTGCCACCAGCAGAGATCGGCAGAGCCCAGCTTTCTTT.

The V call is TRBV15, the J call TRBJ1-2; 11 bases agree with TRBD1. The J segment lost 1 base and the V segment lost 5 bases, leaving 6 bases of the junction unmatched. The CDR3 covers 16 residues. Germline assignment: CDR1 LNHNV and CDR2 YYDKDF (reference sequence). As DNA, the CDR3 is TGTGCCACCAGCTTAGGACAGGGGGCGCTTAACTATGGCTACACCTTC. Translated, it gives CATSLGQGALNYGYTF. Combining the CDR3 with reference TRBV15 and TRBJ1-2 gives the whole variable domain DAMVIQNPRYQVTQFGKPVTLSCSQTLNHNVMYWYQQKSSQAPKLLFHYYDKDFNNEADTPDNFQSRRPNTSFCFLDIRSPGLGDTAMYLCATSLGQGALNYGYTFGSGTRLTVV.

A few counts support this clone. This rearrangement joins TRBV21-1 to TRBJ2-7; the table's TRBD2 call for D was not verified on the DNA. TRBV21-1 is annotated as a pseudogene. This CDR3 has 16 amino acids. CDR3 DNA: TGTGCCAGCAGCAAAGGGGGGACTAGCGGGAGCTACGAGCAGTACTTC. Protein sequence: CASSKGGTSGSYEQYF.

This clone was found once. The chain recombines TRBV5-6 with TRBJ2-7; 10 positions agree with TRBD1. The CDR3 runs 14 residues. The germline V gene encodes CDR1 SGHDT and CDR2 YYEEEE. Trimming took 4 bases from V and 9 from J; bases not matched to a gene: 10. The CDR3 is CASSPPGQGTGQYF. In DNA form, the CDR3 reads TGTGCCAGCAGCCCCCCGGGACAGGGGACGGGGCAGTACTTC.

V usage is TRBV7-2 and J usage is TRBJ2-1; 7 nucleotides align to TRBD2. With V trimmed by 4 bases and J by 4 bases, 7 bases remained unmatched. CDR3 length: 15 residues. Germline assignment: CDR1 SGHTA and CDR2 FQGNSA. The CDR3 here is CASSSGLDPYNEQFF. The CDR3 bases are TGTGCCAGCAGCTCCGGACTAGACCCGTACAATGAGCAGTTCTTC.

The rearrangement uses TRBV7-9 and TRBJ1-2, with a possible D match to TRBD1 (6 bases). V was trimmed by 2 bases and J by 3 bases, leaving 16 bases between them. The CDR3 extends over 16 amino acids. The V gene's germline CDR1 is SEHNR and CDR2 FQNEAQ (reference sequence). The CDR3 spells CASSLPLGGADYGYTF. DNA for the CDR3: TGTGCCAGCAGCTTACCCCTCGGGGGCGCGGACTATGGCTACACCTTC.

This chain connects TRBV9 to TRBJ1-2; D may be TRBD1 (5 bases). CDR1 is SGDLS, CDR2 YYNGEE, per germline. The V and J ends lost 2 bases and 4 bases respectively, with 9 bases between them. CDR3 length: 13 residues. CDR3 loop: CASSVRQGYGYTF. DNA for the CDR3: TGTGCCAGCAGCGTGAGGCAGGGCTATGGCTACACCTTC.

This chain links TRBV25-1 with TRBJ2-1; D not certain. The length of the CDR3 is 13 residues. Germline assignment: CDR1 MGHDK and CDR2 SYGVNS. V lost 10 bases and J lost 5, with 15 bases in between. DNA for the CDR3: TGTGCCACCACCGGCCAGAATAACAATGAGCAGTTCTTC. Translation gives CATTGQNNNEQFF.

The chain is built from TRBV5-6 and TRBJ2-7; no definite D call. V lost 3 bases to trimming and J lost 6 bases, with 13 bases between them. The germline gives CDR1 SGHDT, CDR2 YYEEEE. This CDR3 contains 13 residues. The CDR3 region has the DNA TGTGCCAGCAGCTCGGGCCCCCTGGGCGAGCAGTACTTC. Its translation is CASSSGPLGEQYF.

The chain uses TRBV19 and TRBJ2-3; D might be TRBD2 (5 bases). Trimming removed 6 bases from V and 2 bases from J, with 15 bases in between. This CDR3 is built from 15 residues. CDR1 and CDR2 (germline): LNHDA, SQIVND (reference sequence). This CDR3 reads CASSSLVPNTDTQYF. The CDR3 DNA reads TGTGCCAGTAGCTCACTAGTGCCGAACACAGATACGCAGTATTTT.

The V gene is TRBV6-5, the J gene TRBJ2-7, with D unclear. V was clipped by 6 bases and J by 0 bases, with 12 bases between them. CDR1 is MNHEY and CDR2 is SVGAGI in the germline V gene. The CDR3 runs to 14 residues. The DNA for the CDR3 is TGTGCCAGCAGGCAGAAACCGGGCTCCTACGAGCAGTACTTC. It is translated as CASRQKPGSYEQYF.

The CDR3, as DNA: TGTGCCATCAGTGAAATAGGGTCTAACTATGGCTACACCTTC. As protein: CAISEIGSNYGYTF. The V gene is TRBV10-3, the J gene TRBJ1-2; no reliable D call. Germline V gene data show CDR1 as ENHRY and CDR2 as SYGVKD. CDR3 length: 14 amino acids. The germline V and J ends were trimmed by 3 bases and 0 bases, with 8 bases remaining between them.

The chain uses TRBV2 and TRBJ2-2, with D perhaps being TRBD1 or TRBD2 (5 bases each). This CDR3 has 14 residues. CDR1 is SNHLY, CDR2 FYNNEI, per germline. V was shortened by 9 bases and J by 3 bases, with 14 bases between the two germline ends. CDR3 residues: CASRDRSYTGELFF. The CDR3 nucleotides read TGTGCCAGTAGGGACCGATCCTACACCGGGGAGCTGTTTTTT.

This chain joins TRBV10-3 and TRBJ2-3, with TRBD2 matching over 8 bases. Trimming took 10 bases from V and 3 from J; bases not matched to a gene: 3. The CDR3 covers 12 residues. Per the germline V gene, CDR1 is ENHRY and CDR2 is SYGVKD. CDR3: CATGLETDTQYF. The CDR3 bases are TGTGCCACGGGACTAGAAACAGATACGCAGTATTTT.

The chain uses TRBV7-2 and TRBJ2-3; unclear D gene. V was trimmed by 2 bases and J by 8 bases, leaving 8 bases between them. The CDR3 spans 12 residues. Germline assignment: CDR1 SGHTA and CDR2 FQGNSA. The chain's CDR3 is CASSLTPGTQYF. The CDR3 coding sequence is TGTGCCAGCAGCTTAACACCTGGTACGCAGTATTTT.

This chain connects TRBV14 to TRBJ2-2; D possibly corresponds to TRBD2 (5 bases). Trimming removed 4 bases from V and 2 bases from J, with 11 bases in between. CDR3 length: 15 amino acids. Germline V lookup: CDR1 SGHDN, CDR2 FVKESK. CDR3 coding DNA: TGTGCCAGCAGCCTGAGGGTAACTAACACCGGGGAGCTGTTTTTT. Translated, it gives CASSLRVTNTGELFF.

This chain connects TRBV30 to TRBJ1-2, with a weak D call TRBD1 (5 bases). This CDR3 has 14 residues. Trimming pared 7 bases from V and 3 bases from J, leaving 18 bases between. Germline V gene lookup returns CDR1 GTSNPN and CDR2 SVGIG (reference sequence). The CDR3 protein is CASDGGFADYGYTF. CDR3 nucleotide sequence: TGTGCCTCCGACGGGGGTTTCGCTGACTATGGCTACACCTTC.